This T cell receptor (beta chain) originates from a study of blood T cell repertoires in COVID-19. Study-level background: Samples of COVID-19 (acute and convalescent) were obtained from the United States, Italy and Spain. PBMCs, B-cell-depleted T cells, or T cells were the source of the cDNA or gDNA that made up the material.

This CDR3 has 13 amino acids. V dropped 6 bases and J dropped 3; count of bases not matched to a gene: 5. From germline, CDR1 is MNHEY and CDR2 SMNVEV (reference sequence). Original handling: Cell counts per sample came from amplifying reference gene primers. Here immunoSEQ multiplex PCR was the method, and the copy in TCRdb shows in-frame clones only, minus some. V and J calls and clone size are those listed in that table; D and trimming were worked out from the DNA. The sample has some 62,000 clones; 80% to 90% are singletons. Patients at the Seattle site were enrolled during active infection and followed longitudinally.

Sequencing input: peripheral blood. V and J are TRBV27 and TRBJ2-7; 7 positions agree with TRBD1. The receptor comes from a woman aged 55-69 years with COVID-19, enrolled during active disease. The CDR3 coding sequence is TGTGCCAGCAGATATGGGACAGACTACGAGCAGTACTTC. As protein: CASRYGTDYEQYF.